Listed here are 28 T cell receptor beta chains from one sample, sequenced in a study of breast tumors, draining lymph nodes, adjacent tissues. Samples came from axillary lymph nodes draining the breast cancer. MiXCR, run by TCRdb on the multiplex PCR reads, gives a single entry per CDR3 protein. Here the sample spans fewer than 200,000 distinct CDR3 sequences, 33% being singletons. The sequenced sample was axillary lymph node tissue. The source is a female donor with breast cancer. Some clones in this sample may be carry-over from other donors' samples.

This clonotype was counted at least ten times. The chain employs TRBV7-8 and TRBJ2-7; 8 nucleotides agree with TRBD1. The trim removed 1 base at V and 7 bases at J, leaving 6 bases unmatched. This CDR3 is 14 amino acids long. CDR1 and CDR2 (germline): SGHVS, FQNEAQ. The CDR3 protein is CASSLGDRGSEQYF. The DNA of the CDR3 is TGTGCCAGCAGCTTAGGTGACAGGGGTTCGGAGCAGTACTTC.

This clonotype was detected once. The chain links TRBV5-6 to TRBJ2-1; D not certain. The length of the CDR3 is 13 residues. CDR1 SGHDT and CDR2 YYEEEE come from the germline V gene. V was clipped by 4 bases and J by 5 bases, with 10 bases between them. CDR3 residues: CASSPPRDNEQFF. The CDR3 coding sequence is TGTGCCAGCAGCCCCCCTCGGGACAATGAGCAGTTCTTC.

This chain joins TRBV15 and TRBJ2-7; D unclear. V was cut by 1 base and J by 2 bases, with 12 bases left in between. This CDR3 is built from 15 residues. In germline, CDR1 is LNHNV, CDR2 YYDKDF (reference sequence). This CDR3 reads CATSRVLGETYEQYF. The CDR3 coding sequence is TGTGCCACCAGCAGAGTACTGGGCGAAACCTACGAGCAGTACTTC.

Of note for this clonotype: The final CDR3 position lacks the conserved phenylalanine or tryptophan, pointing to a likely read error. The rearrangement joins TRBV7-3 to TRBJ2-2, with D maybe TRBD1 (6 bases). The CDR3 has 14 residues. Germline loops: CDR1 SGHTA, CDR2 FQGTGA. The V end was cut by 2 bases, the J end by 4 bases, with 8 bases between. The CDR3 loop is CASSLGGFTGELFL. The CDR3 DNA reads TGTGCCAGCAGCTTAGGGGGCTTCACCGGGGAGCTGTTTCTT.

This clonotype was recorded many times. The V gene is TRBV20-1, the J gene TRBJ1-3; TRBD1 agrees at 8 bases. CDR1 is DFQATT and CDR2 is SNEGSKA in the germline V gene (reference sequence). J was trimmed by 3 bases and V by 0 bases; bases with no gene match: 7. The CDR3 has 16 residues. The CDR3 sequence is CSARDQDRVGGNTIYF. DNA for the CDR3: TGCAGTGCTAGAGATCAGGACAGGGTGGGTGGAAACACCATATATTTT.

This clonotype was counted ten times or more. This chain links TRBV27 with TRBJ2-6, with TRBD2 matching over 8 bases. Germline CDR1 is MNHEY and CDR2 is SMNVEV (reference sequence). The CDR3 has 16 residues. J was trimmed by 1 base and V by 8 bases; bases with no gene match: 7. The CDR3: CASGGRGGSGANVLTF. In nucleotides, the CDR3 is TGTGCCAGCGGAGGACGGGGGGGGTCTGGGGCCAACGTCCTGACTTTC.

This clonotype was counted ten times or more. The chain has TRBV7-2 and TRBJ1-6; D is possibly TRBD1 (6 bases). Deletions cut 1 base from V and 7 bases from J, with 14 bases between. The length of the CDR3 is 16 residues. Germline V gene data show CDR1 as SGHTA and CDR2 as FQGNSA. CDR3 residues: CASSLGRNRVNSPLHF. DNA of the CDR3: TGTGCCAGCAGCTTAGGTCGTAACAGGGTCAATTCACCCCTCCACTTT.

CDR3 nucleotides: TGCAGCAGTTTTGGGGGGATCGGGGCTTACGAGCAGTACTTC. This codes for CSSFGGIGAYEQYF. This chain uses TRBV29-1 with TRBJ2-7; TRBD2 might be the D (6 bases). V was clipped by 8 bases and J by 4 bases, with 21 bases between them. The CDR3 consists of 14 residues. Per the germline V gene, CDR1 is SQVTM and CDR2 is ANQGSEA.

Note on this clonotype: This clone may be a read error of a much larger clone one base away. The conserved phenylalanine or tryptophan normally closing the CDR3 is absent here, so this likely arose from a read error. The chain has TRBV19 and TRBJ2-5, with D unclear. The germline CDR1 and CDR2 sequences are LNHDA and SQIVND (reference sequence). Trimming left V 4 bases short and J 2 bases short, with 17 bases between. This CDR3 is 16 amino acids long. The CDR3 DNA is TGTGCCAGTAGTAAGCACGACGGAGAGTTTCAAGAGACCCAGTACTCC. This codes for CASSKHDGEFQETQYS.

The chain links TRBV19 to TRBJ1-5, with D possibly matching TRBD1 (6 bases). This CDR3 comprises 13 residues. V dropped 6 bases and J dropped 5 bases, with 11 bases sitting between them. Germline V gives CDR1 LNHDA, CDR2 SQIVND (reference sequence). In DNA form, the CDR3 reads TGTGCCAGTAGAGACAGGTATCATCAGCCCCAGCATTTT. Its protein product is CASRDRYHQPQHF. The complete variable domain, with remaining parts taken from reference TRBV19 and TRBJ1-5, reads DGGITQSPKYLFRKEGQNVTLSCEQNLNHDAMYWYRQDPGQGLRLIYYSQIVNDFQKGDIAEGYSVSREKKESFPLTVTSAQKNPTAFYLCASRDRYHQPQHFGDGTRLSIL.

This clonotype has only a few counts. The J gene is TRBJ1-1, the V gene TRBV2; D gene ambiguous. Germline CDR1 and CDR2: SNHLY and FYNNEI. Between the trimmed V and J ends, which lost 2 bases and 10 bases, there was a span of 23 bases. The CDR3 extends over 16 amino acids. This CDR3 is CASSERIPLGRSGAFF. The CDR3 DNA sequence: TGTGCCAGCAGTGAAAGGATACCCCTAGGGAGGTCTGGAGCTTTCTTT.

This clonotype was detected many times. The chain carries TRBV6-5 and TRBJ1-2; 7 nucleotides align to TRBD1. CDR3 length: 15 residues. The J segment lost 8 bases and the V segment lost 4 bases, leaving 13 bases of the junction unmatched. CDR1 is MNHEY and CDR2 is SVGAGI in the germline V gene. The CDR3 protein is CASSSYERGPSGYTF. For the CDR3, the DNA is TGTGCCAGCAGTTCCTACGAGAGGGGGCCATCCGGCTACACCTTC.

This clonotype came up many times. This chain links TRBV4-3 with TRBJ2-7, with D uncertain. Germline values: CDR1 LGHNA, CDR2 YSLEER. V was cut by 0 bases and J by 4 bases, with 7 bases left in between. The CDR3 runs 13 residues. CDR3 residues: CASSQDSPYEQYF. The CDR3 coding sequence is TGCGCCAGCAGCCAAGATAGCCCATACGAGCAGTACTTC.

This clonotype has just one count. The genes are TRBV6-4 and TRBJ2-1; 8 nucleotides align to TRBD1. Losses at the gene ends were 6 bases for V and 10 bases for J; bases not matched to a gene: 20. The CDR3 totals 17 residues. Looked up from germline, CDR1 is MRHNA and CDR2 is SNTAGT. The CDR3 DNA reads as TGTGCCAGCAGGGAACCCAGGGGGCTAGCCCGCCCTGGCGAGCAGTTCTTC. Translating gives CASREPRGLARPGEQFF.

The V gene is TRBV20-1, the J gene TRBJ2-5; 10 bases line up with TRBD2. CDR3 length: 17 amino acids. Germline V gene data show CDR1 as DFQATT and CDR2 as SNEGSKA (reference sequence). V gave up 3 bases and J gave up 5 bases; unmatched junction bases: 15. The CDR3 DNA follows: TGCAGTGCTAGGGAATACGGGGTACTAGCGGGGCTTGAGACCCAGTACTTC. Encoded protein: CSAREYGVLAGLETQYF.

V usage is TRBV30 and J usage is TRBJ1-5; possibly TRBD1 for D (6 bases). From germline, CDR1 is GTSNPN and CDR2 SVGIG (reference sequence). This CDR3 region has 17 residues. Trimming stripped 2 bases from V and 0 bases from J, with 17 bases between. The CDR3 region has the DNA TGTGCCTGGAGTCCCGATAGGGGGGGCTATAGCAATCAGCCCCAGCATTTT. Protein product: CAWSPDRGGYSNQPQHF. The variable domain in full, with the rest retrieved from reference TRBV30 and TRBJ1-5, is SQTIHQWPATLVQPVGSPLSLECTVEGTSNPNLYWYRQAAGRGLQLLFYSVGIGQISSEVPQNLSASRPQDRQFILSSKKLLLSDSGFYLCAWSPDRGGYSNQPQHFGDGTRLSIL.

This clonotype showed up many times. The CDR3 sequence: CASSQSTGKAYEQYF. As DNA, the CDR3 is TGTGCCAGCAGCCAATCGACAGGTAAGGCCTACGAGCAGTACTTC. The gene calls are TRBV3-1 and TRBJ2-7; D is possibly TRBD1 (6 bases). The germline gives CDR1 LGHDT, CDR2 YNNKEL (reference sequence). The CDR3 length is 15 residues. V was pared by 2 bases and J by 2 bases, with 13 bases between.

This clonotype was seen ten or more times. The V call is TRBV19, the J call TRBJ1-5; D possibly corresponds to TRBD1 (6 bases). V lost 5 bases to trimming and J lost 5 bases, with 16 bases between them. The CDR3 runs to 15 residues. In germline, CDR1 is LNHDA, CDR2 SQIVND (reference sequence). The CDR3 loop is CASSYDRKADQPQHF. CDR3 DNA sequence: TGTGCCAGTAGTTACGACAGGAAAGCCGATCAGCCCCAGCATTTT.

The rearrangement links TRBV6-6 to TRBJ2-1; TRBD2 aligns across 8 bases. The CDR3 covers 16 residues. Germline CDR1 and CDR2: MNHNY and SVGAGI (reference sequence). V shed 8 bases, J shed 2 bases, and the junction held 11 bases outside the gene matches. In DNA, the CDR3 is TGTGCCAGCGGTCACTCCCCAGCGGGGGCCTACAATGAGCAGTTCTTC. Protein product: CASGHSPAGAYNEQFF.

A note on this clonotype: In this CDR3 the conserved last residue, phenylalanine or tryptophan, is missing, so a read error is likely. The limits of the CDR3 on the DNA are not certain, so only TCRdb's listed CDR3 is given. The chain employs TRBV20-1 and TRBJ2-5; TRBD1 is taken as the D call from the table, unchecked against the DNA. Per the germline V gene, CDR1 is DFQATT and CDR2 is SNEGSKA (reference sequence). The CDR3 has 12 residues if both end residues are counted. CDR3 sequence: CSAHRVAKRPST.

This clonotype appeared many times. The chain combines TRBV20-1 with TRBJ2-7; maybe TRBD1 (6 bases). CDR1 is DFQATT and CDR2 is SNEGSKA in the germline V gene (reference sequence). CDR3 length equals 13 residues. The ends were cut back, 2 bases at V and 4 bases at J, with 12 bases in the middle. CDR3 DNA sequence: TGCAGTGCTAGAACAGGGAATCGGTACGAGCAGTACTTC. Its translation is CSARTGNRYEQYF.

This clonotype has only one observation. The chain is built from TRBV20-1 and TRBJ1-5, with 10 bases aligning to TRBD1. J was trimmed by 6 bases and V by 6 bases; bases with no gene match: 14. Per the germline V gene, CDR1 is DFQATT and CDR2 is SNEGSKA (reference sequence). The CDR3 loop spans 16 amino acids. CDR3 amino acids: CSASRSGTGAGQPQHF. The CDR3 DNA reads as TGCAGTGCCAGCAGGTCCGGGACAGGGGCGGGTCAGCCCCAGCATTTT.

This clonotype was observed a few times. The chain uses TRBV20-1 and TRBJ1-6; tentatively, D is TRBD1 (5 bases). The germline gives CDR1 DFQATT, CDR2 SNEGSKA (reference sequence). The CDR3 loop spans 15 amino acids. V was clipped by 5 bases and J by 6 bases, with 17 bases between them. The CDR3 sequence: CSALSTRGGNSPLHF. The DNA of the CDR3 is TGCAGTGCTCTGTCAACCCGTGGGGGTAATTCACCCCTCCACTTT.

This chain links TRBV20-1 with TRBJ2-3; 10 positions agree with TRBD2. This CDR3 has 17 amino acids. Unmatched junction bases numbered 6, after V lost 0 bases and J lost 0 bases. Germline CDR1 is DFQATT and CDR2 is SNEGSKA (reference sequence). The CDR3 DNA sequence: TGCAGTGCTAGAGAGGCTAGCGGGAGCCCTAGCACAGATACGCAGTATTTT. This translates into CSAREASGSPSTDTQYF.

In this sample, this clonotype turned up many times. The CDR3 DNA reads TGTGCCAGCAGCTTAGGGACCGTCACAGATACGCAGTATTTT. This sequence encodes CASSLGTVTDTQYF. The chain has TRBV7-2 and TRBJ2-3; D not resolved. Germline CDR1 SGHTA, CDR2 FQGNSA. This CDR3 has 14 residues. V was trimmed by 1 base and J by 2 bases, leaving 7 bases between them. Together with reference TRBV7-2 and TRBJ2-3, the CDR3 gives the full variable domain: GAGVSQSPSNKVTEKGKDVELRCDPISGHTALYWYRQSLGQGLEFLIYFQGNSAPDKSGLPSDRFSAERTGGSVSTLTIQRTQQEDSAVYLCASSLGTVTDTQYFGPGTRLTVL.

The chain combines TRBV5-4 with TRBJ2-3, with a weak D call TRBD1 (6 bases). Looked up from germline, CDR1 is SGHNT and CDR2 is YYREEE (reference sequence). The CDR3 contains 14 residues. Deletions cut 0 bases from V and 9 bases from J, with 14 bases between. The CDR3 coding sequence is TGTGCCAGCAGCTTGGATGGGGGCACCGGGACGCAGTATTTT. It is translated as CASSLDGGTGTQYF. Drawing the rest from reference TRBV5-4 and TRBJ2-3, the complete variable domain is ETGVTQSPTHLIKTRGQQVTLRCSSQSGHNTVSWYQQALGQGPQFIFQYYREEENGRGNFPPRFSGLQFPNYSSELNVNALELDDSALYLCASSLDGGTGTQYFGPGTRLTVL.

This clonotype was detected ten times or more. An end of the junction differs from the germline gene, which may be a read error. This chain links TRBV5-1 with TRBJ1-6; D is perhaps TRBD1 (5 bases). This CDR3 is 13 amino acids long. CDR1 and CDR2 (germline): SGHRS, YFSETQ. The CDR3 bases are TGCGTCAGCAGCTGGCAGGGTGAGTCACCCCTCCACTTT. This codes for CVSSWQGESPLHF.

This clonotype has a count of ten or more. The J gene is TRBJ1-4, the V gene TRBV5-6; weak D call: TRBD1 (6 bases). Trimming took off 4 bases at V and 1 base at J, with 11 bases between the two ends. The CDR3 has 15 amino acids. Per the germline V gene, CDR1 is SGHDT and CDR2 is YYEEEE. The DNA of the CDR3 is TGTGCCAGCAGCCCGTACAGGGTAACTAATGAAAAACTGTTTTTT. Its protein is CASSPYRVTNEKLFF.